This TCR beta chain was captured by sequencing in a study of neoadjuvant anti-PD-1 for oral cavity cancer (dated by TCRdb to the early 2020s). With respect to the entire study: Before undergoing curative-intent surgical resection, most patients got three to four biweekly nivolumab doses at 3 mg/kg. Patients without progression received a fourth nivolumab dose around day 43 and underwent definitive surgical resection on days 50-56. Under RECIST 1.1, a patient counted as a responder if showing complete response, partial response or stable disease, and as a non-responder if showing progression. An approximately 33% response rate was observed in the parent correlative cohort, in which more than 9 patients were included.

A remark on this clone: The target of this receptor is not known. No quality values exist for individual bases; no much larger clone is one base distant.

The paper as a whole reports these results and caveats: Only three patients per response group were included in the TCR analyses, and larger cohorts for validation were called for by the authors. After neoadjuvant nivolumab, T cell clonality (Gini index) in PBMCs was significantly higher in non-responders than in responders. A higher pretreatment blood Treg/Th17 ratio correlated with both higher pretreatment blood TCRbeta clonality and lower post-treatment tumor TCRbeta clonality.

The CDR3, cysteine through phenylalanine, is 14 amino acids long. Only CDR3 DNA is held: 42 bases, read in frame from base 1. Looking up the germline V gene (reference sequence) yields CDR1 SEHNR and CDR2 FQNEAQ. V is clipped by 1 base and J by 6 bases, and the sequence between their germline boundaries is 10 bases long. Explained via the paper, the time point label denotes: after neoadjuvant nivolumab, at surgical resection. Patients had been newly diagnosed with stage II-IVA oral cavity squamous cell carcinoma, and no prior systemic or radiation treatment had been given to the patients. Everyone in the cohort had locally advanced, HPV-negative oral cavity squamous cell carcinoma. Peripheral blood mononuclear cells were analyzed directly and were not maintained or expanded in culture. Samples were obtained from a longitudinal correlative study of a single-arm phase II trial of neoadjuvant nivolumab in oral cavity squamous cell carcinoma. Subject-matched pre- and post-treatment PBMCs and tumors from three responders and three non-responders underwent genomic DNA-based TCRbeta sequencing. Peripheral blood mononuclear cells were collected before nivolumab treatment and again after treatment, at the time of surgery. Genomic DNA was isolated from PBMCs using the Maxwell RSC DNA from Cells kit.

PBMC libraries used mostly approximately 500 ng of input genomic DNA for deep sequencing, with six replicates per sample. The immunoSEQ hsTCRbeta kit was used to prepare TCRbeta libraries according to the manufacturer's instructions. The completed libraries were mixed into a single pool at 3 nM, then sequenced with an Illumina NovaSeq 6000 S4 flow cell. The source study handled its data this way. The immunoSEQ Analyzer was used for raw data preprocessing and quality control. The analysis was limited to productive rearrangements, and each clonotype was defined by a unique CDR3 amino acid sequence. Repertoire clonality was estimated as the Gini-Simpson index, which was calculated using the R package tcR. Student's t test was used to compare Gini indices, while Pearson correlation assessed associations with tumor size change. Held by TCRdb, this immuneACCESS table contains in-frame sequences only and omits some clones. Under half of the omission traces to an unresolved V gene where checked; the cause of the rest is unknown. D and trimming come from the DNA, and the V and J calls and clone size come from that table. The sample table shows over 65,000 clones, and approximately 81% are seen once. The ten largest account for around 3.2% of the sample.

The chain employs TRBV7-9 and TRBJ1-5, with no confident D gene call. This receptor was taken from a person aged 40 to 85 with oral cavity squamous cell carcinoma. Source: PBMCs, taken after nivolumab (anti-PD-1) treatment. The CDR3 in this case is CASSLEGRSQPQHF. The sequenced DNA: TGTGCCAGCAGCTTAGAGGGAAGATCTCAGCCCCAGCATTTT.